Listed below are T cell receptor beta chains from one sample, sequenced in a study of blood T cell repertoires in COVID-19. Measured with immunoSEQ multiplex PCR; TCRdb has only the in-frame clones, and not every one. The data hold approximately 120,000 clones, with 84% observed a single time. Sequencing used peripheral blood. These receptors originate from a woman between 50 and 59 years old with acute or convalescent COVID-19. The CDR3 runs from the conserved cysteine through the conserved F or W. The order of the fields is clone size, D gene, J gene, V gene, CDR3 DNA, CDR3 protein. The D gene is left open where the match is weak. Size is stated for part of the rows, as once, few or many counts, or as a class when the clone is expanded.

- | TRBD1 | TRBJ1-1 | TRBV6-2/TRBV6-3 | TGTGCCAGCAGCCGCGGACAGGGGGCAGGGAACACTGAAGCTTTCTTT | CASSRGQGAGNTEAFF
few | - | TRBJ1-4 | TRBV7-6 | TGTGCCAGCAGCTTAGCCGGGAGGGACGGCGAAAAACTGTTTTTT | CASSLAGRDGEKLFF
- | - | TRBJ2-7 | TRBV5-1 | TGCGCCAGCAGCTTGGCAGGGGCTAACGAGCAGTACTTC | CASSLAGANEQYF
- | - | TRBJ1-5 | TRBV28 | TGTGCCAGCAGTTTGGTGGGCGACAATCAGCCCCAGCATTTT | CASSLVGDNQPQHF
- | - | TRBJ1-6 | TRBV19 | TGTGCCAGTAGTATTTTGACAGGAAATAATTCACCCCTCCACTTT | CASSILTGNNSPLHF
- | - | TRBJ1-3 | TRBV12-3/TRBV12-4 | TGTGCCAGCAGGTTGAGCTCTGGAAACACCATATATTTT | CASRLSSGNTIYF
- | - | TRBJ1-4 | TRBV7-2 | TGTGCCAGCAGCTTAGATCCAGGGATTAATGAAAAACTGTTTTTT | CASSLDPGINEKLFF
- | - | TRBJ1-1 | TRBV5-4 | TGTGCCAGCAGCCCGCCGGGAAGCAGACGCCACACTGAAGCTTTCTTT | CASSPPGSRRHTEAFF
- | - | TRBJ1-4 | TRBV6-1 | TGTGCCAGCAGTGACTACGGTGCGGGGCTAACTAATGAAAAACTGTTTTTT | CASSDYGAGLTNEKLFF
- | - | TRBJ2-3 | TRBV18 | TGTGCCAGCTCACCAAGGCAGGGCCATTACACAGATACGCAGTATTTT | CASSPRQGHYTDTQYF
- | - | TRBJ1-2 | TRBV19 | TGTGCCAGTAACCTTTTCGGGTTCGATTATGGCTACACCTTC | CASNLFGFDYGYTF
- | - | TRBJ2-7 | TRBV18 | TGTGCCAGCTCATCCGGGATTCACTACGAGCAGTACTTC | CASSSGIHYEQYF
- | TRBD2 | TRBJ2-2 | TRBV2 | TGTGCCAGCAGTGAACGGACTAGCGGATTCACCGGGGAGCTGTTTTTT | CASSERTSGFTGELFF
- | TRBD1 | TRBJ1-1 | TRBV27 | TGTGCCAGCAGCCTAGCAGGGGGAACTGAAGCTTTCTTT | CASSLAGGTEAFF
once | TRBD1 | TRBJ1-5 | TRBV6-5 | TGTGCCAGTGGTCCGGGACAGGGCTATAATCAGCCCCAGCATTTT | CASGPGQGYNQPQHF
- | TRBD2 | TRBJ2-2 | TRBV6-4 | TGTGCCAGCAGTACTAGCGGGGGCACCGGGGAGCTGTTTTTT | CASSTSGGTGELFF
many | - | TRBJ1-2 | TRBV2 | TGTGCCAGCAGTGAAAGGAGTAACTATGGCTACACCTTC | CASSERSNYGYTF
- | TRBD1 | TRBJ2-1 | TRBV5-6 | TGTGCCAGCAGCGACACAGGGGGCGAGCACAATGAGCAGTTCTTC | CASSDTGGEHNEQFF
- | - | TRBJ1-1 | TRBV6-6 | TGTGCCAGCAGTTACCCCGGGACACCGGGCGGCACTGAAGCTTTCTTT | CASSYPGTPGGTEAFF
- | - | TRBJ1-2 | TRBV11-2 | TGTGCCAGCAGCTACACAGCTACACCTAACTATGGCTACACCTTC | CASSYTATPNYGYTF
- | - | TRBJ2-7 | TRBV5-1 | TGCGCCAGCAGCGAAGACAGGCTCTCCTACGAGCAGTACTTC | CASSEDRLSYEQYF
- | TRBD2 | TRBJ2-3 | TRBV18 | TGTGCCAGCTCACCCCTCTGGCGGGGGGCCAGCACAGATACGCAGTATTTT | CASSPLWRGASTDTQYF
once | TRBD1 | TRBJ1-1 | TRBV10-3 | TGTGCCATCAGCAACACAGGGGGGGAACACTTCGTAACTGAAGCTTTCTTT | CAISNTGGEHFVTEAFF
once | TRBD1 | TRBJ2-1 | TRBV6-4 | TGTGCCAGCAGTGATTTCGGACAGGTGGGTGAGCAGTTCTTC | CASSDFGQVGEQFF
- | - | TRBJ1-1 | TRBV6-6 | TGTGCCAGCAGGGAGTCAGGGAGGGCGAACACTGAAGCTTTCTTT | CASRESGRANTEAFF
- | - | TRBJ1-3 | TRBV18 | TGTGCCAGCTCACCGGACAACTCTGGAAACACCATATATTTT | CASSPDNSGNTIYF
- | TRBD1 | TRBJ1-2 | TRBV5-6 | TGTGCCAGCAGCTTGGGACAGGGCCTTCGGAGCTATGGCTACACCTTC | CASSLGQGLRSYGYTF
- | TRBD1 | TRBJ1-1 | TRBV6-6 | TGTGCCACCGAAACAGGGGGTTTTGAAGCTTTCTTT | CATETGGFEAFF
- | - | TRBJ1-1 | TRBV12-3/TRBV12-4 | TGTGCCAGCAGTTTAGAGGGGACACTTGAAGCTTTCTTT | CASSLEGTLEAFF
- | TRBD1 | TRBJ1-2 | TRBV4-1 | TGCGCCAGCAGGAAGGACCATGGGACAGCGTATGGCTACACCTTC | CASRKDHGTAYGYTF
once | - | TRBJ1-1 | TRBV10-3 | TGTGCCATCAGCGAGGGGCAGCAGGGTAAAGCTTTCTTT | CAISEGQQGKAFF
- | - | TRBJ2-1 | TRBV7-2 | TGTGCCAGCAGCCCCCCAGGAACCTACAATGAGCAGTTCTTC | CASSPPGTYNEQFF
once | TRBD1 | TRBJ2-3 | TRBV18 | TGTGCCAGCTCACCCCAACAGGGGGCAACAGATACGCAGTATTTT | CASSPQQGATDTQYF
- | - | TRBJ1-2 | TRBV6-5 | TGTGCCAGCAGCCGGGACACAGCTAACTATGGCTACACCTTC | CASSRDTANYGYTF
- | TRBD1 | TRBJ2-1 | TRBV11-2 | TGTGCCAGCAGCTTGGGGTGGGGACAGGTCCACAATGAGCAGTTCTTC | CASSLGWGQVHNEQFF
- | TRBD1 | TRBJ1-5 | TRBV27 | TGTGCCAGCAGACAGACAGGGGGGAATCAGCCCCAGCATTTT | CASRQTGGNQPQHF
- | - | TRBJ2-1 | TRBV10-2 | TGCGCCAGCAGAGGACAGATCTACAATGAGCAGTTCTTC | CASRGQIYNEQFF
- | TRBD1 | TRBJ2-7 | TRBV6-5 | TGTGCCAGCAGCCATAGACAGGGGCCCTCCTACGAGCAGTACTTC | CASSHRQGPSYEQYF
- | - | TRBJ1-6 | TRBV30 | TGTGCCTGGACACAGGGATATAATTCACCCCTCCACTTT | CAWTQGYNSPLHF
once | - | TRBJ1-1 | TRBV5-1 | TGCGCCAGCAGCTTCCTTCCTGACACTGAAGCTTTCTTT | CASSFLPDTEAFF
- | - | TRBJ2-5 | TRBV5-1 | TGCGCCAGCAGCATATCGGACTACCAAGAGACCCAGTACTTC | CASSISDYQETQYF
- | TRBD1 | TRBJ1-1 | TRBV5-1 | TGCGCCAGCAGCTTAGGGACAGCTTTAATGAACACTGAAGCTTTCTTT | CASSLGTALMNTEAFF
- | - | TRBJ2-1 | TRBV2 | TGTGCCAGCCGCTCCTACAATGAGCAGTTCTTC | CASRSYNEQFF
- | TRBD1 | TRBJ2-3 | TRBV5-6 | TGTGCCAGCAGTCCCGGGACAGGGTTGCCCACAGATACGCAGTATTTT | CASSPGTGLPTDTQYF
- | TRBD1 | TRBJ1-3 | TRBV14 | TGTGCCAGCAGCCCGGGACAGGGAAGAAACACCATATATTTT | CASSPGQGRNTIYF
- | TRBD1 | TRBJ1-2 | TRBV6-2/TRBV6-3 | TGTGCCAGCAGTCGGGACAGCAACTATGGCTACACCTTC | CASSRDSNYGYTF
- | TRBD1 | TRBJ1-1 | TRBV30 | TGTGCCTGGAGAATCACGGGACAGATCAACACTGAAGCTTTCTTT | CAWRITGQINTEAFF
- | - | TRBJ2-2 | TRBV5-6 | TGTGCCAGCAGCTTTCGGACAGAAACCGGGGAGCTGTTTTTT | CASSFRTETGELFF
- | TRBD1 | TRBJ1-1 | TRBV6-6 | TGTGCCAGCAGTTATAACAGGGGCGGGAACACTGAAGCTTTCTTT | CASSYNRGGNTEAFF
- | - | TRBJ1-1 | TRBV15 | TGTGCCACGAGGAGGGCAGCATCCATGAACACTGAAGCTTTCTTT | CATRRAASMNTEAFF
- | TRBD1 | TRBJ2-7 | TRBV5-5 | TGTGCCAGCAGCTGGGGGACAGGGCACTACGAGCAGTACTTC | CASSWGTGHYEQYF
once | TRBD1 | TRBJ1-2 | TRBV5-6 | TGTGCCAGCAGCTTGGGCCAGGGGGCGTTGAATTATGGCTACACCTTC | CASSLGQGALNYGYTF
- | TRBD1 | TRBJ2-4 | TRBV5-4 | TGTGCCAGCAGTGGCGGGACAGGGGGAAAAAACATTCAGTACTTC | CASSGGTGGKNIQYF
once | - | TRBJ2-7 | TRBV6-2/TRBV6-3 | TGTGCCAGCAGTTACAAGATAGAGGAGCAGTACTTC | CASSYKIEEQYF
- | - | TRBJ1-6 | TRBV28 | TGTGCCAGCGGCCCCACAGGTTATAATTCACCCCTCCACTTT | CASGPTGYNSPLHF
- | TRBD1 | TRBJ2-2 | TRBV2 | TGTGCCAGCAGTTACATTATACAGGGGCCCGGGGAGCTGTTTTTT | CASSYIIQGPGELFF
- | - | TRBJ1-2 | TRBV7-9 | TGTGCCAGCAGCAGTCAGGGGCGGAATAACTATGGCTACACCTTC | CASSSQGRNNYGYTF
- | TRBD1 | TRBJ1-2 | TRBV28 | TGTGCCAGCAGTGCTTCGGGACAGGGTAGAGGCTACACCTTC | CASSASGQGRGYTF
once | - | TRBJ1-6 | TRBV7-9 | TGTGCCAGCAGCTTATGGGCGGGGGGGTATTCACCCCTCCACTTT | CASSLWAGGYSPLHF
- | - | TRBJ2-3 | TRBV4-2 | TGTGCCAGCAGCCAAGGAAGGCTAGCGAAAGATACGCAGTATTTT | CASSQGRLAKDTQYF